The 27 T cell receptor beta chains listed next were all sequenced from one sample in a study of cytomegalovirus exposure and HLA in healthy donors. Both 60 Vbeta primers and 13 Jbeta primers went into the PCR. Here immunoSEQ multiplex PCR was the method, and the copy in TCRdb shows in-frame clones only, minus some. The sample yields about 90,000 clones, 78% seen once. Sequencing used PBMCs. These receptors all come from a woman aged 40 to 49 in good health and CMV-seropositive.

V and J are TRBV27 and TRBJ1-5; the D gene is possibly TRBD1 (6 bases). The CDR3 contains 13 residues. From germline, CDR1 is MNHEY and CDR2 SMNVEV (reference sequence). V was clipped by 10 bases and J by 4 bases, with 14 bases between them. The DNA for the CDR3 is TGTGCCACGGGGGGCGGAGGAAATCAGCCCCAGCATTTT. This gives the protein CATGGGGNQPQHF.

This clone has more than one count but fewer than ten. This chain links TRBV6-6 with TRBJ1-3; D may be TRBD1 (5 bases). This CDR3 is built from 14 residues. The V end lost 4 bases, the J end lost 3 bases, and 10 bases lay between the germline ends. Germline CDR1 and CDR2: MNHNY and SVGAGI (reference sequence). CDR3 amino acids: CASSFVQDGNTIYF. CDR3 DNA sequence: TGTGCCAGCAGTTTTGTACAGGATGGAAACACCATATATTTT.

The chain couples TRBV7-2 to TRBJ2-1; perhaps TRBD1 as D (5 bases). Trimming pared 0 bases from V and 9 bases from J, leaving 12 bases between. The CDR3 has 14 residues. Germline values: CDR1 SGHTA, CDR2 FQGNSA. CDR3 sequence: CASSLAMGQLEQFF. CDR3 coding DNA: TGTGCCAGCAGCTTAGCGATGGGGCAGCTTGAGCAGTTCTTC. Full variable domain (remainder filled in from reference TRBV7-2 and TRBJ2-1): GAGVSQSPSNKVTEKGKDVELRCDPISGHTALYWYRQSLGQGLEFLIYFQGNSAPDKSGLPSDRFSAERTGGSVSTLTIQRTQQEDSAVYLCASSLAMGQLEQFFGPGTRLTVL.

The V call is TRBV5-4, the J call TRBJ1-2; 8 bases agree with TRBD1. V shed 2 bases, J shed 4 bases, and the junction held 7 bases outside the gene matches. Germline CDR1 SGHNT, CDR2 YYREEE (reference sequence). The CDR3 runs 15 residues. CDR3 region: CASSFKTGAGYGYTF. The DNA for the CDR3 is TGTGCCAGCAGCTTCAAGACAGGGGCAGGCTATGGCTACACCTTC.

The chain couples TRBV18 to TRBJ1-5, with 10 bases aligning to TRBD1. The V segment lost 5 bases and the J segment 1 base; nucleotides outside the gene matches: 8. The CDR3 is made up of 17 amino acids. Germline loops: CDR1 KGHSH, CDR2 LQKENI. CDR3 bases: TGTGCCAGCTCATTAGTAGGACAGGGGGACAGCAATCAGCCCCAGCATTTT. Its translation: CASSLVGQGDSNQPQHF.

The chain joins TRBV4-1 to TRBJ1-2; possible D gene TRBD1, 6 bases. V was pared by 0 bases and J by 8 bases, with 13 bases between. Germline CDR1 MGHRA, CDR2 YSYEKL. This CDR3 contains 14 residues. The CDR3 sequence is CASSQDGGLEGYTF. The CDR3 bases are TGCGCCAGCAGCCAAGATGGGGGCCTTGAAGGCTACACCTTC.

The chain has TRBV19 and TRBJ1-2; 10 bases match TRBD1. The CDR3 length is 14 residues. V dropped 6 bases and J dropped 7; count of bases not matched to a gene: 8. Germline CDR1 reads LNHDA; CDR2 reads SQIVND (reference sequence). CDR3 nucleotide sequence: TGTGCCAGTAGCCTCGCGGGACAGGGGTTTGGCTACACCTTC. Protein product: CASSLAGQGFGYTF.

This clone was recorded only once. V gene TRBV19 combines with J gene TRBJ2-5; D is perhaps TRBD1 (5 bases). The CDR3 loop spans 13 amino acids. V was clipped by 6 bases and J by 5 bases, with 13 bases between them. The germline gives CDR1 LNHDA, CDR2 SQIVND (reference sequence). The CDR3 DNA sequence: TGTGCCAGTAGCGGACAACCGCGGGAGACCCAGTACTTC. Amino acids: CASSGQPRETQYF.

In regard to this clone: Other DNA variants within this sample encode the same CDR3. The chain uses TRBV5-6 and TRBJ1-5, with D uncertain. V was clipped by 4 bases and J by 6 bases, with 17 bases between them. Looked up from germline, CDR1 is SGHDT and CDR2 is YYEEEE. The CDR3 has 15 residues. CDR3 sequence reads: CASSRREWGGQPQHF. CDR3 in DNA: TGTGCCAGCAGCCGCCGGGAATGGGGTGGTCAGCCCCAGCATTTT.

The genes are TRBV21-1 and TRBJ2-3; the listed D gene, TRBD1, was not tested against the DNA. TRBV21-1 is assigned pseudogene status. This CDR3 has 18 residues. The CDR3 spells CASSKAKWDRARTDTQYF. The CDR3 coding sequence is TGTGCCAGCAGCAAAGCTAAATGGGACAGGGCAAGGACAGATACGCAGTATTTT.

J is TRBJ1-4 and V is TRBV7-8; D remains unclear. Germline values: CDR1 SGHVS, CDR2 FQNEAQ. The length of the CDR3 is 15 residues. The ends were cut back, 1 base at V and 0 bases at J, with 6 bases in the middle. Here the CDR3 reads CASSLDGATNEKLFF. The CDR3 DNA follows: TGTGCCAGCAGCTTAGACGGGGCAACTAATGAAAAACTGTTTTTT.

V gene TRBV2 combines with J gene TRBJ2-5, with 11 bases identical to TRBD2. The DNA end is a closer match to TRBJ2-7, so the J assignment may be wrong. The CDR3 is 14 amino acids. Germline lookup yields CDR1 SNHLY and CDR2 FYNNEI. The chain's CDR3 is CARTRLAGSYEQYF. The CDR3 DNA reads TGTGCCAGGACCCGACTAGCGGGAAGTTACGAGCAGTACTTC.

The V call is TRBV30, the J call TRBJ2-7; TRBD2 aligns across 9 bases. J lost 2 bases, V lost 3 bases, and 14 bases had no gene match. This CDR3 is 17 amino acids long. CDR1 is GTSNPN, CDR2 SVGIG, per germline (reference sequence). For the CDR3, the DNA is TGTGCCTGGAGAATCGAAGGGGAGCGGGGGGAACCCTACGAGCAGTACTTC. Its protein is CAWRIEGERGEPYEQYF.

CDR3 nucleotide sequence: TGTGCCAGCAGTTACTCCGGGGGCCAAGAGACCCAGTACTTC. Translation: CASSYSGGQETQYF. The genes are TRBV6-5 and TRBJ2-5, with a weak D call TRBD2 (6 bases). CDR1 and CDR2 from the germline V gene are MNHEY and SVGAGI. Between the trimmed V and J ends, which lost 0 bases and 1 base, there was a span of 6 bases. The CDR3 sequence is 14 residues long.

The chain couples TRBV7-2 to TRBJ2-5, with 7 bases aligning to TRBD2. With V trimmed by 6 bases and J by 3 bases, 4 bases remained unmatched. CDR3 length: 13 amino acids. Germline V gives CDR1 SGHTA, CDR2 FQGNSA. The CDR3 loop is CASRFAGEETQYF. As DNA, the CDR3 is TGTGCCAGCAGATTCGCGGGGGAAGAGACCCAGTACTTC.

This clone occurred a few times. V usage is TRBV5-4 and J usage is TRBJ1-2; D remains unclear. The CDR3 spans 13 residues. V was shortened by 4 bases and J by 4 bases, with 11 bases between the two germline ends. Germline CDR1 and CDR2: SGHNT and YYREEE (reference sequence). The DNA for the CDR3 is TGTGCCAGCAGCCCGTTCAAAGCCTATGGCTACACCTTC. Amino acids: CASSPFKAYGYTF. The complete variable domain, with remaining parts taken from reference TRBV5-4 and TRBJ1-2, reads ETGVTQSPTHLIKTRGQQVTLRCSSQSGHNTVSWYQQALGQGPQFIFQYYREEENGRGNFPPRFSGLQFPNYSSELNVNALELDDSALYLCASSPFKAYGYTFGSGTRLTVV.

This clone was recorded only once. The CDR3 nucleotides read TGCAGTTCGACAGGACGGGAGACCCAGTACTTC. Encoded protein: CSSTGRETQYF. The chain recombines TRBV20-1 with TRBJ2-5; D possibly corresponds to TRBD1 (6 bases). With 8 bases removed from V and 5 bases from J, the gap between germline ends came to 12 bases. The CDR3 length is 11 residues. The germline V gene has CDR1 DFQATT and CDR2 SNEGSKA (reference sequence).

The rearrangement uses TRBV9 and TRBJ2-1; the match to TRBD2 covers 14 bases. Germline-derived CDR1 and CDR2 are SGDLS and YYNGEE. The CDR3 totals 17 residues. Losses at the gene ends were 4 bases for V and 9 bases for J; bases not matched to a gene: 12. The CDR3: CASSPGLAGVGFVEQFF. The CDR3 nucleotides are TGTGCCAGCAGCCCGGGACTAGCGGGAGTCGGATTCGTTGAGCAGTTCTTC.

The chain joins TRBV2 to TRBJ2-7; TRBD1 agrees at 10 bases. Germline V gives CDR1 SNHLY, CDR2 FYNNEI. This CDR3 has 15 residues. The trim removed 7 bases at V and 5 bases at J, leaving 11 bases unmatched. CDR3 sequence reads: CASNPPGTGVHEQYF. CDR3 nucleotides: TGTGCCAGCAACCCCCCCGGGACAGGGGTCCACGAGCAGTACTTC.

The rearrangement uses TRBV2 and TRBJ2-6; tentative D call: TRBD1 (6 bases). V was cut by 6 bases and J by 4 bases, with 7 bases left in between. The CDR3 length is 13 residues. Germline V gene lookup returns CDR1 SNHLY and CDR2 FYNNEI. The CDR3 coding sequence is TGTGCCAGCAGGGGGACAGGGGCCAACGTCCTGACTTTC. Translated, it gives CASRGTGANVLTF.

The chain links TRBV4-1 to TRBJ2-7; 7 positions agree with TRBD2. The V gene end was trimmed by 6 bases and the J gene end by 4 bases; junction bases not matched to a gene: 0. CDR1 and CDR2 (germline): MGHRA, YSYEKL. This CDR3 region has 11 residues. The CDR3 nucleotides read TGCGCCAGCAGGGGGGGGTACGAGCAGTACTTC. Protein sequence: CASRGGYEQYF.

This clone was seen a handful of times. Written as DNA, the CDR3 is TGTGCCAGCAGCCCACAGGGGTCAGCTAACTATGGCTACACCTTC. The encoded protein is CASSPQGSANYGYTF. The V call is TRBV6-5, the J call TRBJ1-2, with 7 bases identical to TRBD1. V shed 6 bases, J shed 0 bases, and the junction held 7 bases outside the gene matches. In germline, CDR1 is MNHEY, CDR2 SVGAGI. The CDR3 is made up of 15 amino acids.

This clone was counted only a few times. The genes are TRBV4-2 and TRBJ2-1; 8 nucleotides align to TRBD1. The CDR3 loop spans 12 amino acids. CDR1 and CDR2 from the germline V gene are LGHNA and YNFKEQ. Trimming cost V 4 bases and J 15 bases; bases outside gene matches: 8. The CDR3 region is CASSLRTGRRFF. As DNA, the CDR3 is TGTGCCAGCAGCCTAAGGACAGGGCGGAGGTTCTTC.

The rearrangement joins TRBV7-9 to TRBJ2-1; 7 bases align to TRBD1. The CDR3 is made up of 15 amino acids. V lost 6 bases, J lost 2 bases, and 7 bases stayed unmatched. CDR1 is SEHNR, CDR2 FQNEAQ, per germline (reference sequence). This CDR3 is CASRPTGEPYNEQFF. DNA for the CDR3: TGTGCCAGCAGACCCACAGGGGAACCCTACAATGAGCAGTTCTTC.

The J gene is TRBJ2-1, the V gene TRBV6-1; weak D call: TRBD1 (6 bases). V dropped 5 bases and J dropped 12 bases, with 17 bases sitting between them. The CDR3 has 13 amino acids. Looked up from germline, CDR1 is MNHNS and CDR2 is SASEGT. CDR3 nucleotide sequence: TGTGCCAGCAGTCCGGGACAAACGTATCCGCAGTTCTTC. Translation: CASSPGQTYPQFF.

The gene calls are TRBV29-1 and TRBJ2-1; 7 bases are a match to TRBD2. Germline V gives CDR1 SQVTM, CDR2 ANQGSEA. The CDR3 has 14 amino acids. Trimming at V came to 8 bases and at J to 7 bases, leaving 14 bases not matched to a gene. The CDR3 region is CSPLGLSGGNEQFF. The CDR3 nucleotides are TGCAGCCCCCTAGGGCTTTCGGGGGGTAATGAGCAGTTCTTC.

The chain couples TRBV19 to TRBJ2-3; TRBD1 aligns across 7 bases. V gave up 9 bases and J gave up 3 bases; unmatched junction bases: 9. CDR3 length: 14 amino acids. In germline, CDR1 is LNHDA, CDR2 SQIVND (reference sequence). Written as DNA, the CDR3 is TGTGCCAGCCAACGACAGGGTAGAACAGATACGCAGTATTTT. The encoded protein is CASQRQGRTDTQYF.